This note documents a single TCR beta chain sequence. As yet, its antigen is unknown. At one end, the junction sequence differs from germline, possibly due to a read error. The CDR3 is 16 amino acids. Germline CDR1 and CDR2: SGHAT and FQNNGV. The investigators reverse transcribed all of the isolated RNA, so they sequenced expressed TCRB transcripts. Repertoires were generated with immunoSEQ multiplex PCR, while TCRdb's copy carries only in-frame clones and drops some. Among hundreds of thousands of clones, roughly 13% were seen once, and the ten largest hold approximately 0.039%. Roughly 110 mL of blood, on average, came from one heparinised draw per donor. The data were obtained in a study of beta chain features in type 1 diabetes. Study conclusions and caveats: All four CD4+ subsets from Type 1 diabetes patients carried moderately but significantly shorter TCRB CDR3s.

Sequences were obtained from naive CD4+ T cells from blood. This clonotype was obtained from a man younger than 30 with type 1 diabetes. V usage is TRBV11-2 and J usage is TRBJ2-2; D is unresolved. DNA for the CDR3: TGTGCCAGCACCTTACAGCGTCCCGGTAACACCGGGGAGCTGTTTTTT. This gives the protein CASTLQRPGNTGELFF. Looking up the rest from reference TRBV11-2 and TRBJ2-2 gives the full variable domain: EAGVAQSPRYKIIEKRQSVAFWCNPISGHATLYWYQQILGQGPKLLIQFQNNGVVDDSQLPKDRFSAERLKGVDSTLKIQPAKLEDSAVYLCASTLQRPGNTGELFFGEGSRLTVL.